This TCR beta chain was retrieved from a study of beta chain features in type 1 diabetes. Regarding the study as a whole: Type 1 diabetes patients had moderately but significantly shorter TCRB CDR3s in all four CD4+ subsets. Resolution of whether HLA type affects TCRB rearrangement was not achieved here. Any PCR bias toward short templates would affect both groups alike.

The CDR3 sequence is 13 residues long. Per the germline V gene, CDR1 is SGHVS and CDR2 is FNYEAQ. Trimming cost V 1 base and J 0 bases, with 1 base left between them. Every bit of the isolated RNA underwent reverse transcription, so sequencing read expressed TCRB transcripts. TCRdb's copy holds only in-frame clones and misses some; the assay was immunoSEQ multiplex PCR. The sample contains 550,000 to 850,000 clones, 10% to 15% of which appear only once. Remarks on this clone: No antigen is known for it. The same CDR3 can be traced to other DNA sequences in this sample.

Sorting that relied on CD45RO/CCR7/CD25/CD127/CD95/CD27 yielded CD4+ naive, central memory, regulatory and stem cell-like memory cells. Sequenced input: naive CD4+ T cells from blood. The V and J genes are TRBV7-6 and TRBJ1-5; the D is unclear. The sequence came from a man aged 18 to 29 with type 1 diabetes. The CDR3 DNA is TGTGCCAGCAGCTTAGATAGCAATCAGCCCCAGCATTTT. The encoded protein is CASSLDSNQPQHF. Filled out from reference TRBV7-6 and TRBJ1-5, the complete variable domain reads GAGVSQSPRYKVTKRGQDVALRCDPISGHVSLYWYRQALGQGPEFLTYFNYEAQQDKSGLPNDRFSAERPEGSISTLTIQRTEQRDSAMYRCASSLDSNQPQHFGDGTRLSIL.